The clone carrying this T cell receptor beta chain was recorded a few times. Here immunoSEQ multiplex PCR was the method, and the copy in TCRdb shows in-frame clones only, minus some. The sample carries roughly 9,400 clones, around three quarters recorded once. From germline, CDR1 is SNHLY and CDR2 FYNNEI. Trimming stripped 4 bases from V and 5 bases from J, with 9 bases between. The CDR3 sequence is 12 residues long. The source of the sample is a study of blood T cell repertoires in COVID-19. The rearrangement uses TRBV2 and TRBJ2-7, with D perhaps matching TRBD2 (5 bases). The receptor was derived from a human donor in a cohort sampled during active COVID-19. The sequencing sample was made of peripheral blood. CDR3: CASSALANEQYF. DNA for the CDR3: TGTGCCAGCAGTGCATTAGCGAACGAGCAGTACTTC.